This record looks at one TCR beta chain sequence and its context. Ages ranged from roughly 18 to 100 years, with residence in approximately 23 US areas. What the recovered Cohort 3 donors had was two negative PCRs, clearance, or symptom resolution. Generated by immunoSEQ multiplex PCR, the TCRdb table keeps only in-frame clones and is missing some. The sample lists around 280,000 clones; around 85% were seen once. These data are taken from a study of blood T cell repertoires in COVID-19. Study background: Spain, Italy and the United States supplied samples that represented acute and convalescent COVID-19. From T cells, B-cell-depleted T cells, or PBMCs came the material, which was cDNA or gDNA.

The length of the CDR3 is 13 residues. V lost 2 bases and J lost 6, with 9 bases in between. Germline V lookup: CDR1 LNHNV, CDR2 YYDKDF (reference sequence). J is TRBJ2-3 and V is TRBV15, with D possibly matching TRBD2 (5 bases). Sequenced sample: PBMCs or T cells enriched from blood (not recorded which). This sequence originates from a woman between 35 and 50 years old who had recovered from COVID-19. CDR3 residues: CATSRTRSDTQYF. The CDR3 DNA reads as TGTGCCACCAGCAGAACTAGGTCCGATACGCAGTATTTT.